The entry that follows covers one T cell receptor (beta chain) sequence. The antigen this receptor binds is unknown. No base quality values were provided; no much bigger clone lies one nucleotide off. Library creation used the immunoSEQ multiplex PCR assay. For the multiplex PCR, a mixture combining 60 forward primers for TCR Vbeta segments and 13 reverse primers for TCR Jbeta segments was used. Amplification of the CDR3 region of rearranged TCR beta genes was performed with a multiplex PCR assay on genomic DNA. The Illumina HiSeq System was used to sequence the amplified TCR beta libraries as 87-base-pair reads. The paper's processing steps were these. In a later analysis, 77 million or so unique TCR beta chains were counted across the approximately 640 repertoires, and about 9.9 million of these chains were shared by at least two donors. Raw reads were error-corrected and collapsed into unique sequences with a nearest-neighbor algorithm that merged closely related sequences to remove PCR and sequencing errors. CDR3 sequences were aligned to IMGT reference sequences to assign V, D and J gene segments. Each retained sequence needed at least a six-nucleotide match to both a V gene segment and a J gene segment. A rearrangement was called productive if the CDR3 had no stop codons and remained in frame with V and J, and every other rearrangement was called non-productive. Following IMGT convention, CDR3 was defined as the stretch from the second conserved V-encoded cysteine to the conserved J-encoded phenylalanine. In an earlier analysis of more than 550 of the donors, sequences lacking an unambiguous match to a single V gene segment were excluded. In an earlier analysis of about 590 of the donors, a V segment was called functional when productive rearrangements were above 56.7%, and segregating when the standard deviation between donors exceeded 5%. A statistical classification framework was built to diagnose cytomegalovirus status from the catalog of TCR beta chain sequences. A later analysis assigned V and J genes by comparing TCR nucleotide sequences with IMGT/GENE-DB human TR gene sequences. Using the TCRdist pipeline, a later analysis assigned CDR3 sequences along with most-parsimonious VDJ recombination scenarios. In a later analysis, each TCR beta chain was defined by its CDR3 amino acid sequence together with its V-gene family, and reads without a unique V-gene family were excluded. As a way to deal with suspected cross-contamination and a sequencing artifact, a later analysis dropped 450 to 600 nucleotide sequences that were highly shared and had low generation probability. In a later analysis, a clonal expansion index for each public chain was calculated from normalized within-repertoire ranks of inferred template counts. A later analysis computed generation probabilities with a VDJ recombination model fitted to out-of-frame rearrangements, and checked the results against IGoR. Hypergeometric tests were used in a later analysis to score TCR-TCR, TCR-HLA and TCR-CMV co-occurrence, with a repertoire-size bias correction applied to the TCR pairs. In a later analysis, false discovery rates were estimated by permuting HLA or CMV assignments 20 times. In a later analysis, co-occurring TCRs were grouped with DBSCAN, and TCRdist sequence similarity was added when clustering was performed within HLA-allele-positive subsets. Repertoires with fewer than 30,000 or more than 120,000 public chains were left out of co-occurrence clustering, as were about 5 repertoires with anomalous nucleotide sharing. TCRdb stores this immuneACCESS table with in-frame sequences only. Part of the clones is absent; in the studies checked, under half of the shortfall reflects unresolved V genes, and no reason is known for the rest. V and J calls plus clone size are reproduced from that table; the DNA served to infer D and trimming. This sample holds over 150,000 clones; roughly 80% were observed only once. The top ten clonotypes cover around 7.2% of the sample.

In total, over 600 healthy bone marrow donors made up the cohort. At the time of sampling, all cohort members were nominally healthy, though unrecorded immune exposures were likely present. The donor was CMV seropositive and was included in the group of about 290 seropositive cohort members. Each donor provided a peripheral blood sample, and peripheral blood mononuclear cells were used for TCR beta sequencing. Genomic DNA extraction from the blood cell samples was performed with the Qiagen DNeasy Blood Extraction Kit. These data originate in a study of cytomegalovirus exposure and HLA in healthy donors (dated by TCRdb to 2016 to 2017). Regarding the complete study: An earlier analysis of several hundred of the donors reported 276 Gb of sequence data and 117 million unique TCR beta sequences obtained from approximately 180 million T cells. In an earlier analysis of 587 of the donors, high-throughput TCR beta sequencing was used to judge whether each TCR beta V gene segment behaved as functional or pseudogenic. Alongside the repertoire data, information on donor age, sex, ethnicity and CMV serostatus was compiled. To study patterns of TCR occurrence, a later analysis re-analyzed previously published TCR beta repertoires from 600 to 750 donors and added high-resolution HLA genotyping. Every repertoire in the discovery cohort had been generated on one and the same sequencing platform. Because of strong linkage in the cohort, four or five DR-DQ haplotypes were treated as single units for association and clustering. A separate validation cohort of about 110 different subjects was used in addition to the roughly 670-subject first cohort. The aim of the study was to test whether cataloging public T cell receptors could identify signatures of past pathogen exposure. The study used immunosequencing to profile the T cell repertoires of 666 subjects and linked those repertoires to cytomegalovirus serostatus. Among about 370 genotyped donors of the cohort, an average of around 220,000 unique TCR beta nucleotide sequences was sequenced per donor, of which 15% to 20% were non-productive. Rather than drawing on any new phenotypic data, the later analysis identified candidate immune exposures from TCR beta sequences and the way those sequences occurred across donors. Genome-wide SNP genotypes for about 55% of the 666 donors were used in a later genetic analysis, which treated that subset as a discovery cohort. HLA typing included class I and class II loci at four-digit resolution. The number of donors typed differed by locus, with about 629-630 for A, B, C, DRB1 and DQB1, approximately 500 for DQA1, 600 to 610 for DPA1, and some 470 for DPB1. About 280 gigabases of sequencing data and around 80 million unique TCR sequences made up an early release that covered about 640 HLA-typed donors. Of the 300 to 450 genotyped donors, less than 90% were placed in the genetic ancestry cluster associated with self-reported Caucasian donors. To predict cytomegalovirus infection status, the study brought together high-throughput TCR immunosequencing, statistical association of individual TCRs with disease status, and machine learning. What the research found in general, with its limitations: In a later analysis, TCR association rates were found to vary across HLA loci, with the most associated TCRs seen for DRB1 alleles and the fewest for HLA-C alleles. Seventeen rarely observed V segments, including chromosome 9 orphons, were excluded from the earlier analysis of several hundred of the donors because counts were too low. At a false discovery rate of 0.05, a later analysis linked 16,951 TCR beta sequences to specific HLA alleles. A cluster of highly shared sequence variants was judged likely to represent a technical artifact of the sequencing pipeline. Strong co-occurrence of HLA alleles, especially DR and DQ, made assigning TCR associations to individual alleles difficult. Several of the top co-occurrence clusters appeared to be linked to parvovirus B19, influenza, CMV and Epstein-Barr virus, according to a later analysis. Compared with equally common non-associated chains, HLA-associated TCR beta chains in a later analysis were more clonally expanded and had lower generation probabilities. The presence/absence analyses assumed that sequencing depth was roughly uniform across donors, and that assumption may not be true. The cohort was sequenced for TCR beta chains only, and without alpha or paired-chain data the features that could be detected were limited. A later genetic analysis reported fewer N-insertions in productive TCRs among donors in an Asian-associated ancestry cluster than the roughly 640-donor mean. Correlated functional status among segregating V segments might be attributable to linkage disequilibrium, but an unknown experimental factor could not be ruled out. The study gave a list of 150 to 200 TCR beta chains associated with cytomegalovirus. A further reported finding was that TCR beta sequences accurately predicted the HLA-A and HLA-B alleles for most subjects in the first cohort. A later analysis found that most CMV-associated TCR beta chains appeared HLA-restricted, with HLA associations seemingly driven largely by CMV exposure. It was suggested by the authors that the approach could potentially be generalized to other disease states and immunological phenotypes. In a later genetic analysis, a missense DCLRE1C variant was associated with V-gene and J-gene trimming of TCR beta chains, and the association was replicated in an independent cohort. Cytomegalovirus status was reported to be diagnosed by the classifier with high specificity and sensitivity in both the original and validation cohorts. In an earlier analysis of about 550 of the donors, most TCR beta V segments were observed in productive rearrangements about 87% or about 30% of the time, broadly matching IMGT annotations. Most TCR sequences were observed very rarely across donors, whereas some public TCRs were present in many individuals. HLA typing was unavailable for some donors at each locus, so association tests used only the typed subset. For the cohort, immune exposure information was limited to CMV serostatus. Three of the identified cytomegalovirus-associated TCR beta chains were confirmed in vitro to be specific for cytomegalovirus antigens.

The sample consisted of PBMCs. The TCR sequence derives from a man aged 25-40 years in good health and CMV-seropositive.

The DNA sequence is given as TGTGCCAGCAGCCGGGACAAAGCCGCGGATAGCTACACCTTC. Translation gives CASSRDKAADSYTF. The rearranged segments are TRBV7-7 and TRBJ1-2; tentative D gene TRBD1, with 6 bases matching. The CDR3 measures 14 amino acids from cysteine to phenylalanine. Only CDR3 DNA remains: 42 bases, in frame from the first base. V and J lose 5 bases and 9 bases, and a span of 19 bases separates them. For CDR1 and CDR2, the germline V gene (reference sequence) lists SSHAT and FNYEAQ.